The entry below gives a single T cell receptor beta chain sequence along with its context. TCRdb ran MiXCR on the 5' RACE reads and lists one entry per CDR3 protein. The sample records about 7,200 distinct CDR3 sequences, approximately 40% being singletons. V lost 6 bases, J lost 3 bases, and 14 bases lay in between. The germline gives CDR1 MNHEY, CDR2 SVGAGI. CDR3 length: 14 residues. The V call is TRBV6-5, the J call TRBJ1-2, with D possibly matching TRBD1 (5 bases). Sequences were obtained from memory CD4+ T cells sorted from blood. The subset is: memory CD4+ T cells, CD4+CD45RO+CD25-. This clonotype originated in a female donor with breast cancer. CDR3 coding DNA: TGTGCCAGCAGGTCCGGGACGCAGCACTATGGCTACACCTTC. This codes for CASRSGTQHYGYTF.